This section outlines one TCR beta chain sequence together with its context. Its cognate antigen is unknown. TCRdb keeps only in-frame clones here, not all; method: immunoSEQ multiplex PCR. The sample contains about 2,000 clones, about nine tenths of which appear only once. In germline, CDR1 is SGHRS, CDR2 YFSETQ. V was shortened by 0 bases and J by 6 bases, with 6 bases between the two germline ends. The CDR3 consists of 12 residues. The data are from a study of chemoradiotherapy in HPV16-positive cancers. Study as a whole: Candidate HPV-specific clones and shared TCR motifs came from a couple of HPV16-positive patients.

General observations from the study: Functional assays defining HPV-specific T cells used only a couple of HPV16-positive patients. Better recurrence-free survival went with HPV-responsive T-cell expansion in HPV16-positive patients.

The sample consisted of tumor tissue, taken from a patient who underwent chemoradiotherapy. The sequence was collected from a human donor with HPV-associated anogenital cancer. The chain uses TRBV5-1 and TRBJ2-5; unclear D gene. The DNA of the CDR3 is TGCGCCAGCAGCTTGGAGTCTCAGACCCAGTACTTC. This sequence encodes CASSLESQTQYF.